This T cell receptor beta chain was profiled in a study of blood T cell repertoires in COVID-19. Looking at the study overall: Samples came from the United States, Italy and Spain, spanning acute and convalescent COVID-19. The cDNA or gDNA used as material had been derived from T cells, B-cell-depleted T cells, or PBMCs.

This clone occurred a few times. Original processing notes: Reference gene primer amplification in the assay estimated nucleated cell counts. Clones were sequenced by immunoSEQ multiplex PCR, and TCRdb holds only the in-frame ones, with some missing. Clone size and the V and J calls come from that table; the DNA yielded D and trimming. The table has more than 150,000 clones, 86% seen once; the top ten hold under 5%. V shed 5 bases and J shed 8 bases, with 19 bases lying between them. Germline CDR1 and CDR2: SGHAT and FQNNGV. This CDR3 comprises 15 residues. This sequence was found in an older woman with acute or convalescent COVID-19. Input material: peripheral blood. This rearrangement joins TRBV11-2 to TRBJ2-1; the D gene is possibly TRBD2 (6 bases). DNA of the CDR3: TGTGCCAGCAGCCCCTTGGACAACTGGGGGGATGAGCAGTTCTTC. As protein: CASSPLDNWGDEQFF. Combining the CDR3 with reference TRBV11-2 and TRBJ2-1 gives the whole variable domain EAGVAQSPRYKIIEKRQSVAFWCNPISGHATLYWYQQILGQGPKLLIQFQNNGVVDDSQLPKDRFSAERLKGVDSTLKIQPAKLEDSAVYLCASSPLDNWGDEQFFGPGTRLTVL.